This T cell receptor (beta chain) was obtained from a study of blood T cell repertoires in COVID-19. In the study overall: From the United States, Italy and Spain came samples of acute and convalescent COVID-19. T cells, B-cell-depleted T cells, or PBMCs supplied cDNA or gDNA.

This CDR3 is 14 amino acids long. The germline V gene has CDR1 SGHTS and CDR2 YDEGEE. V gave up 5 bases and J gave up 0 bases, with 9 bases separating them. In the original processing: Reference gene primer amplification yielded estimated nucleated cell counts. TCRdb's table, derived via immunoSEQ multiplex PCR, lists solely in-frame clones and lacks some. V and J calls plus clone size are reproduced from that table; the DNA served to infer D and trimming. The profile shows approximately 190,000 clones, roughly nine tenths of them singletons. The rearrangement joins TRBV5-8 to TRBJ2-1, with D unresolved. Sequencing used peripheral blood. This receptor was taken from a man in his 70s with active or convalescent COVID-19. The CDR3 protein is CASSWAYSYNEQFF. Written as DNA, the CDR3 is TGTGCCAGCAGTTGGGCCTACTCCTACAATGAGCAGTTCTTC.